This T cell receptor beta chain was captured in a study of blood T cell repertoires in COVID-19. Study at large: Acute-phase and convalescent COVID-19 samples originated in the United States, Italy and Spain. From T cells, B-cell-depleted T cells, or PBMCs came the material, which was cDNA or gDNA.

Per the original methods: Estimation of nucleated cell counts was performed using reference gene primer amplification. The assay was immunoSEQ multiplex PCR, and TCRdb's table has in-frame clones only and misses some. That table is the source of V, J and clone size, and D and trimming were worked out from the DNA. The sample contains tens of thousands of clones, under 90% of which appear only once. The CDR3 totals 17 residues. Germline CDR1 is SGHNT and CDR2 is YYREEE (reference sequence). The V and J ends lost 4 bases and 7 bases, in that order; junction bases with no gene match: 13. The receptor was isolated from a human donor in a cohort sampled during active COVID-19. The chain has TRBV5-4 and TRBJ1-6, with 8 positions matching TRBD1. The sequenced material came from peripheral blood. The chain's CDR3 is CASSLIRDRLKNSPLHF. The CDR3 region has the DNA TGTGCCAGCAGCCTTATCCGGGACAGGCTTAAGAATTCACCCCTCCACTTT.